The rows below give T cell receptor beta chains drawn from one sample of a study of blood T cells in healthy people across ages. TCRdb independently ran MiXCR on the 5' RACE reads; one entry per CDR3 protein. The sample has roughly 930,000 distinct CDR3 sequences, approximately 49% seen once; the top ten hold about an eighth. Sequenced sample: blood. Source of these receptors: a man aged 25-45 years in good health. The CDR3 runs from the conserved cysteine through the conserved F or W. A D gene is named only where the DNA matches it firmly. Clone sizes are given selectively: once, few, many, or a class where the clone is expanded.

v_call	j_call	clone_size	d_call	cdr3_aa	cdr3_nt
TRBV20-1	TRBJ2-3	few	-	CSARDPGGMLDTQYF	TGCAGTGCTAGAGATCCTGGGGGGATGTTGGATACGCAGTATTTT
TRBV20-1	TRBJ2-3	many	-	CSVCVGAQDTQYF	TGCAGTGTCTGTGTGGGGGCGCAAGATACGCAGTATTTT
TRBV5-6	TRBJ2-3	-	-	CASSLGGAPRDTQYF	TGTGCCAGCAGCTTGGGGGGGGCTCCAAGGGATACGCAGTATTTT
TRBV4-1	TRBJ1-6	-	-	CASSQGSDSPLHF	TGCGCCAGCAGCCAAGGGAGCGATTCACCCCTCCACTTT
TRBV12-3/TRBV12-4	TRBJ1-2	few	-	CASSFSQAGGYTF	TGTGCCAGCAGTTTCTCACAGGCCGGTGGCTACACCTTC
TRBV11-3	TRBJ2-3	-	-	CASFKGRGRMSGDTQYF	TGTGCCAGCTTCAAGGGGCGGGGGCGGATGTCGGGAGATACGCAGTATTTT
TRBV9	TRBJ2-3	many	-	CASSVDADTQYF	TGTGCCAGCAGCGTAGATGCAGATACGCAGTATTTT
TRBV20-1	TRBJ2-3	-	TRBD2	CSARDGASGGPFLDTQYF	TGCAGTGCTAGAGATGGGGCTAGCGGGGGGCCTTTCTTAGATACGCAGTATTTT
TRBV11-3	TRBJ2-1	-	TRBD2	CASRSVAGSNEQFF	TGTGCCAGCAGGTCGGTAGCGGGATCCAATGAGCAGTTCTTC
TRBV6-2/TRBV6-3	TRBJ2-3	once	-	CASSYSSADTQYF	TGTGCCAGCAGTTACTCGTCCGCAGATACGCAGTATTTT
TRBV4-1	TRBJ1-5	-	-	CASSPVGPKGGQPQHF	TGCGCCAGCAGCCCTGTTGGCCCAAAGGGAGGTCAGCCCCAGCATTTT
TRBV3-1	TRBJ2-7	few	-	CASSQVLGAEQYF	TGTGCCAGCAGCCAAGTGTTAGGAGCCGAGCAGTACTTC
TRBV20-1	TRBJ1-5	-	TRBD1	CSAREVTGNNQPQHF	TGCAGTGCTAGAGAAGTGACAGGGAATAATCAGCCCCAGCATTTT
TRBV4-1	TRBJ1-5	few	TRBD1	CASSPRTGASNQPQHF	TGCGCCAGCAGCCCTCGGACAGGGGCTAGCAATCAGCCCCAGCATTTT
TRBV6-5	TRBJ1-2	-	TRBD1	CAIWTGAPYGYTF	TGTGCCATATGGACAGGGGCTCCTTATGGCTACACCTTC
TRBV7-2	TRBJ1-4	-	-	CASSLGTINEKLFF	TGTGCCAGCAGCTTAGGTACAATCAATGAAAAACTGTTTTTT
TRBV6-6	TRBJ2-7	-	-	CASSDSRGTYEQYF	TGTGCCAGCAGTGACTCGAGAGGTACCTACGAGCAGTACTTC
TRBV6-5	TRBJ2-5	-	-	CASSYSYGVRGQETQYF	TGTGCCAGCAGTTACTCGTATGGAGTAAGGGGGCAAGAGACCCAGTACTTC
TRBV20-1	TRBJ1-6	-	TRBD1	CSATTGAGFNSPLHF	TGCAGTGCTACTACAGGGGCAGGCTTTAATTCACCCCTCCACTTT
TRBV4-3	TRBJ2-1	-	-	CASSQDTRGDEQFF	TGCGCCAGCAGCCAAGATACGCGAGGGGATGAGCAGTTCTTC
TRBV28	TRBJ2-5	many	-	CASRQVSSQETQYF	TGTGCCAGCAGACAGGTGTCTTCCCAAGAGACCCAGTACTTC
TRBV6-2/TRBV6-3	TRBJ2-3	few	-	CASSYSMGRPDTQYF	TGTGCCAGCAGTTACTCGATGGGCAGACCAGATACGCAGTATTTT
TRBV20-1	TRBJ2-3	-	TRBD2	CSAGAGGYTDTQYF	TGCAGTGCTGGGGCGGGGGGGTACACAGATACGCAGTATTTT
TRBV27	TRBJ2-1	few	TRBD1	CASSLSQGAHNEQFF	TGTGCCAGCAGTTTATCCCAGGGGGCACACAATGAGCAGTTCTTC
TRBV29-1	TRBJ2-7	-	-	CSAEYNEQYF	TGCAGCGCTGAATACAATGAGCAGTACTTC
TRBV20-1	TRBJ2-5	few	TRBD2	CRAGTSGIETQYF	TGCAGAGCCGGGACTAGCGGCATTGAGACCCAGTACTTC
TRBV27	TRBJ2-3	-	TRBD1	CASSTNRGTTDTQYF	TGTGCCAGCAGCACCAACAGGGGCACCACAGATACGCAGTATTTT
TRBV18	TRBJ2-3	-	TRBD2	CASSPQRGGSTDTQYF	TGTGCCAGCTCACCTCAGCGGGGGGGCTCCACAGATACGCAGTATTTT
TRBV4-3	TRBJ2-7	-	-	CASSQDRYSDNEQYF	TGCGCCAGCAGCCAAGACAGGTACTCCGACAATGAGCAGTACTTC
TRBV20-1	TRBJ2-3	-	TRBD2	CSELAGTDTQYF	TGCAGTGAACTAGCGGGGACAGATACGCAGTATTTT
TRBV12-3/TRBV12-4	TRBJ1-4	-	-	CASSLGTARFF	TGTGCCAGCAGTTTAGGGACAGCTAGGTTTTTT
TRBV30	TRBJ1-5	few	-	CAWRASPGQPQHF	TGTGCCTGGAGGGCATCCCCGGGTCAGCCCCAGCATTTT
TRBV4-1	TRBJ2-5	-	TRBD2	CASSFERGSYNEQYF	TGCGCCAGCAGCTTCGAGCGGGGTTCCTACAATGAGCAGTACTTC
TRBV4-3	TRBJ2-7	few	-	CASSQTYSSSYEQYF	TGCGCCAGCAGCCAGACATATTCTAGCTCCTACGAGCAGTACTTC
TRBV5-1	TRBJ2-1	-	TRBD2	CASSKGLAGGYNEQFF	TGCGCCAGCAGCAAGGGACTAGCGGGCGGCTACAATGAGCAGTTCTTC
TRBV6-2/TRBV6-3	TRBJ2-6	-	-	CASSPSSAGANVLTF	TGTGCCAGCAGCCCGAGTTCGGCTGGGGCCAACGTCCTGACTTTC
TRBV27	TRBJ2-7	-	-	CASSSSWSYEQYF	TGTGCCAGCAGTTCATCCTGGTCCTACGAGCAGTACTTC
TRBV9	TRBJ2-1	-	-	CASSVDGGAQGNEQFF	TGTGCCAGCAGCGTAGACGGAGGGGCACAGGGCAATGAGCAGTTCTTC
TRBV20-1	TRBJ2-3	-	-	CSAEDGPDTQYF	TGCAGTGCGGAGGACGGCCCAGATACGCAGTATTTT
TRBV9	TRBJ2-5	-	-	CASSVGGPLGGQETQYF	TGTGCCAGCAGCGTAGGAGGGCCATTAGGGGGTCAAGAGACCCAGTACTTC
TRBV5-1	TRBJ1-2	-	TRBD1	CASRFLIGQDHGYTF	TGCGCCAGCAGATTCTTGATCGGACAGGATCATGGCTACACCTTC
TRBV6-6	TRBJ2-1	-	TRBD1	CASSPGTGESEQFF	TGTGCCAGCAGTCCCGGGACAGGGGAGAGTGAGCAGTTCTTC
TRBV18	TRBJ2-7	many	-	CASSPPMGDSYEQYF	TGTGCCAGCTCACCACCCATGGGCGACTCCTACGAGCAGTACTTC
TRBV21-1	TRBJ2-3	-	-	CASSKSGQGAGDTQYF	TGTGCCAGCAGCAAGTCGGGACAGGGGGCAGGAGATACGCAGTATTTT
TRBV27	TRBJ2-1	few	TRBD2	CASSLRGLASYNEQFF	TGTGCCAGCAGTTTAAGGGGACTAGCCTCCTACAATGAGCAGTTCTTC
TRBV24-1	TRBJ2-6	-	-	CATSDSGSPGANVLTF	TGTGCCACCAGTGATTCGGGGAGCCCTGGGGCCAACGTCCTGACTTTC
TRBV29-1	TRBJ1-2	-	-	CSALQGNYGYTF	TGCAGCGCTCTACAAGGCAACTATGGCTACACCTTC
TRBV2	TRBJ2-5	-	-	CASKLIQETQYF	TGTGCCAGCAAACTAATACAAGAGACCCAGTACTTC
TRBV10-3	TRBJ2-7	-	-	CAISGAGTLFGNEQYF	TGTGCCATCAGTGGGGCCGGGACGCTATTTGGGAATGAGCAGTACTTC
TRBV12-3/TRBV12-4	TRBJ1-1	few	-	CASSGGAGNTEAFF	TGTGCCAGCAGTGGCGGCGCGGGCAACACTGAAGCTTTCTTT
TRBV3-1	TRBJ2-7	few	-	CASSHSRYEQYF	TGTGCCAGCAGCCATAGCAGGTACGAGCAGTACTTC
TRBV7-2	TRBJ2-1	-	TRBD2	CASSLPTSEHEQFF	TGTGCCAGCAGCTTACCGACTAGCGAACATGAGCAGTTCTTC
TRBV5-6	TRBJ2-3	few	-	CASSEKPYTQYF	TGTGCCAGCAGCGAAAAACCGTATACGCAGTATTTT
TRBV7-6	TRBJ2-7	few	TRBD1	CASSSGQALYEQYF	TGTGCCAGCAGCTCGGGACAGGCCCTTTACGAGCAGTACTTC
TRBV20-1	TRBJ2-1	few	TRBD2	CSASLAGGDNEQFF	TGCAGTGCTAGTCTGGCGGGGGGAGACAATGAGCAGTTCTTC